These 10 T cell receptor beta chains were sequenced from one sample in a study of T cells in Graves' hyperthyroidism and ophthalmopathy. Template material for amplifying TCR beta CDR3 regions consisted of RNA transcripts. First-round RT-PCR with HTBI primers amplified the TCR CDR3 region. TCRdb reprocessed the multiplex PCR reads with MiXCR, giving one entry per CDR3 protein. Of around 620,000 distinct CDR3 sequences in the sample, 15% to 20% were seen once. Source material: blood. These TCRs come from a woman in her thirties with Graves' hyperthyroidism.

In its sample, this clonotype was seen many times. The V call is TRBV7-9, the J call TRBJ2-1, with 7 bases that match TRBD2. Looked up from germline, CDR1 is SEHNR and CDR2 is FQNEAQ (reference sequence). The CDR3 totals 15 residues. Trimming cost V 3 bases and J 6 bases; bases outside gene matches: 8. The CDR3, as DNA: TGTGCCAGCAGCTTGGTCTCTAGCGGCCGCAATGAGCAGTTCTTC. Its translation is CASSLVSSGRNEQFF.

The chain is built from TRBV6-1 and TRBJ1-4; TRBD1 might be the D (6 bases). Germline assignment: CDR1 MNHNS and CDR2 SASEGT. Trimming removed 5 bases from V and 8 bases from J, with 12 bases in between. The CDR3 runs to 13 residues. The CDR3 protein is CASSWPGDEKLFF. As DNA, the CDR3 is TGTGCCAGCAGTTGGCCAGGGGACGAAAAACTGTTTTTT.

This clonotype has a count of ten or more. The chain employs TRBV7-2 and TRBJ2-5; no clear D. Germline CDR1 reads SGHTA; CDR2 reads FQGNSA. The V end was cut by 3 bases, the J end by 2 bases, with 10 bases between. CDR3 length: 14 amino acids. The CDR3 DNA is TGTGCCAGCAGCTTCCCTCCCCCTCAAGAGACCCAGTACTTC. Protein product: CASSFPPPQETQYF.

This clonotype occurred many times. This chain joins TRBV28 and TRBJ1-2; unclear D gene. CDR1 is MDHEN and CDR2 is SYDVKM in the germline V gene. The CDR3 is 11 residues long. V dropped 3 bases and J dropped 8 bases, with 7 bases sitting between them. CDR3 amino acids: CASSLERGYTF. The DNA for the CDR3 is TGTGCCAGCAGTTTGGAGCGAGGCTACACCTTC.

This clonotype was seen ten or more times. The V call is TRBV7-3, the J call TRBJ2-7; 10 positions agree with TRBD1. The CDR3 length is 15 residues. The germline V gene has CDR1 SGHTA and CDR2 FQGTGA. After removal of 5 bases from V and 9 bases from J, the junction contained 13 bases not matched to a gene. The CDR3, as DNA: TGTGCCAGCAGCGCCACCGGGACAGGGGAAGGAGTGCAGTACTTC. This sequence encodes CASSATGTGEGVQYF.

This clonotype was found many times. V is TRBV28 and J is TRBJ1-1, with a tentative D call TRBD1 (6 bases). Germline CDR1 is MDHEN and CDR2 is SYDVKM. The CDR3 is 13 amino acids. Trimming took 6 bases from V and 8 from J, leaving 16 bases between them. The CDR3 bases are TGTGCCAGCAGCTCCCCCCCACAGGGAGAAGCTTTCTTT. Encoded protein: CASSSPPQGEAFF.

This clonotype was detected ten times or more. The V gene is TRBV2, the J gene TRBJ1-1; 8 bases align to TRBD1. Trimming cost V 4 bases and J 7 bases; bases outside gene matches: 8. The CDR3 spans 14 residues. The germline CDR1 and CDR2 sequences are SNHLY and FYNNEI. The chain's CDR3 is CASSAWTGSIEAFF. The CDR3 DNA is TGTGCCAGCAGTGCCTGGACAGGGTCCATTGAAGCTTTCTTT.

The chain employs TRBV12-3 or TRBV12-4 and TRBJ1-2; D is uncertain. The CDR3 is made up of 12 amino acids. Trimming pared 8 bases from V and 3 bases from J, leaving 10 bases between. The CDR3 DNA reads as TGTGCCAGCCGAAGCGATTACTATGGCTACACCTTC. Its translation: CASRSDYYGYTF.

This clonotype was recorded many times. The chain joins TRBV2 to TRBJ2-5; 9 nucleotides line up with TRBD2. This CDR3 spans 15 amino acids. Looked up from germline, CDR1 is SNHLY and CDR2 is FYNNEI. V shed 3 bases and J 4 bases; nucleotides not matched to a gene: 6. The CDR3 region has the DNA TGTGCCAGCAGTGATGAGCGGGGGGTTATAGAGACCCAGTACTTC. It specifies CASSDERGVIETQYF.

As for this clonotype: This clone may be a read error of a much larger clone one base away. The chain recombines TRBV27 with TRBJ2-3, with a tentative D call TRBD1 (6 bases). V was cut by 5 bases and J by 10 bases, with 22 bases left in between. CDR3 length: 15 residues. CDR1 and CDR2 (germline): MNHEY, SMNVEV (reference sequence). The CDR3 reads CASSTGPFLGDAQYF. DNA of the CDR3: TGTGCCAGCAGTACAGGGCCCTTTCTGGGGGATGCGCAGTATTTT.